One and the same sample provided the 27 T cell receptor beta chains below, sequenced in a study of T cells in Graves' hyperthyroidism and ophthalmopathy. It was RNA transcripts that yielded the amplified TCR beta CDR3 regions. Primed by the HTBI set, a first-round RT-PCR was run on the TCR CDR3. TCRdb reprocessed the multiplex PCR reads with MiXCR, giving one entry per CDR3 protein. The sample lists roughly 700,000 distinct CDR3 sequences; less than 15% were seen once. Sequencing used blood. These receptors were obtained from a woman aged 18-29 years with Graves' hyperthyroidism.

This clonotype was seen ten or more times. V gene TRBV6-2 or TRBV6-3 combines with J gene TRBJ1-1; unclear D gene. Trimming removed 1 base at V and 0 bases at J, with 15 bases between. CDR3 length equals 17 residues. Germline values: CDR1 MNHEY, CDR2 SVGEGT. Here the CDR3 DNA reads TGTGCCAGCAGTTACTACGATGGGTCTTATCTGAACACTGAAGCTTTCTTT. Protein: CASSYYDGSYLNTEAFF.

The chain combines TRBV20-1 with TRBJ2-3; tentatively, D is TRBD2 (6 bases). V was pared by 6 bases and J by 0 bases, with 16 bases between. CDR1 is DFQATT, CDR2 SNEGSKA, per germline (reference sequence). The CDR3 is 15 residues long. CDR3 in amino acids: CSATIRDWSTDTQYF. CDR3 nucleotide sequence: TGCAGTGCGACCATCCGGGACTGGAGCACAGATACGCAGTATTTT.

This clonotype was detected only once. The V gene is TRBV19, the J gene TRBJ2-7; TRBD1 might be the D (5 bases). CDR1 and CDR2 (germline): LNHDA, SQIVND (reference sequence). Trimming took off 6 bases at V and 0 bases at J, with 12 bases between the two ends. This CDR3 contains 14 residues. The chain's CDR3 is CASSTDTRSYEQYF. In DNA, the CDR3 is TGTGCCAGTAGCACGGACACCCGCTCCTACGAGCAGTACTTC.

This clonotype has a handful of counts. The genes are TRBV27 and TRBJ1-1; D is unclear. CDR1 and CDR2 (germline): MNHEY, SMNVEV (reference sequence). The CDR3 loop spans 14 amino acids. The V end was cut by 6 bases, the J end by 0 bases, with 11 bases between. This chain's CDR3 is CASRFTGVNTEAFF. In DNA, the CDR3 is TGTGCCAGCAGGTTTACTGGAGTGAACACTGAAGCTTTCTTT.

This clonotype was recorded a few times. The rearrangement uses TRBV7-2 and TRBJ2-4; D perhaps matches TRBD2 (5 bases). Trimming left V 5 bases short and J 6 bases short, with 17 bases between. Germline V gene sequence: CDR1 SGHTA, CDR2 FQGNSA. CDR3 size: 15 residues. For the CDR3, the DNA is TGTGCCAGCAGCCCCCAGGTCGGGGAGAGAAACATTCAGTACTTC. Translating gives CASSPQVGERNIQYF.

This clonotype was found many times. The chain recombines TRBV7-3 with TRBJ2-1, with D possibly TRBD2 on 5 matching bases. Trimming left V 5 bases short and J 8 bases short, with 13 bases between. The CDR3 loop spans 13 amino acids. The germline V gene encodes CDR1 SGHTA and CDR2 FQGTGA. The CDR3 is CASSAGPWDEQFF. In DNA, the CDR3 is TGTGCCAGCAGCGCGGGCCCGTGGGATGAGCAGTTCTTC.

This chain uses TRBV25-1 with TRBJ1-1, with D possibly matching TRBD1 (5 bases). Germline values: CDR1 MGHDK, CDR2 SYGVNS. There are 13 residues in the CDR3. Trimming cost V 8 bases and J 8 bases, with 18 bases left between them. As DNA, the CDR3 is TGTGCCAGCCTTCCCCCCGGGGCCGCAGAAGCTTTCTTT. This encodes CASLPPGAAEAFF. Combining the CDR3 with reference TRBV25-1 and TRBJ1-1 gives the whole variable domain EADIYQTPRYLVIGTGKKITLECSQTMGHDKMYWYQQDPGMELHLIHYSYGVNSTEKGDLSSESTVSRIRTEHFPLTLESARPSHTSQYLCASLPPGAAEAFFGQGTRLTVV.

The table lists this clonotype with many counts. The chain uses TRBV20-1 and TRBJ1-5; 7 bases agree with TRBD1. Germline V gene lookup returns CDR1 DFQATT and CDR2 SNEGSKA (reference sequence). The length of the CDR3 is 16 residues. V lost 0 bases, J lost 1 base, and 6 bases stayed unmatched. For the CDR3, the DNA is TGCAGTGCTAGAGAGGTTGTCAGGGGGAGCAATCAGCCCCAGCATTTT. Amino acids: CSAREVVRGSNQPQHF.

The chain is built from TRBV20-1 and TRBJ2-4, with TRBD2 matching 7 bases. V was pared by 1 base and J by 3 bases, with 15 bases of the junction left unmatched. The CDR3 totals 18 residues. CDR1 is DFQATT, CDR2 SNEGSKA, per germline (reference sequence). The CDR3 region has the DNA TGCAGTGCTAGAGCTCTCAAGCGGGCTAGCGGAGGCAAAAACATTCAGTACTTC. Translating gives CSARALKRASGGKNIQYF.

This clonotype was seen a few times. The chain combines TRBV6-1 with TRBJ2-5; no definite D call. The germline CDR1 and CDR2 sequences are MNHNS and SASEGT. The V end was cut by 4 bases, the J end by 3 bases, with 6 bases between. The CDR3 sequence is 12 residues long. Written as DNA, the CDR3 is TGTGCCAGCAGTGGATACGAAGAGACCCAGTACTTC. This translates into CASSGYEETQYF.

In nucleotides, the CDR3 is TGTGCCAGCCAGGGTCAGGGACCCTACAATGAGCAGTTCTTC. Protein: CASQGQGPYNEQFF. The chain links TRBV6-1 to TRBJ2-1, with D perhaps given as TRBD1 or TRBD2 (5 bases each). Germline V gives CDR1 MNHNS, CDR2 SASEGT. Trimming stripped 8 bases from V and 2 bases from J, with 13 bases between. The CDR3 length is 14 residues.

The CDR3 region is CASSRHPPGASYEQYF. In DNA, the CDR3 is TGTGCCAGCTCACGACACCCCCCCGGGGCTAGCTACGAGCAGTACTTC. This chain links TRBV18 with TRBJ2-7, with D perhaps given as TRBD1 or TRBD2 (5 bases each). Germline V CDR1 and CDR2: KGHSH, LQKENI. V was shortened by 4 bases and J by 3 bases, with 19 bases between the two germline ends. This CDR3 comprises 16 residues. Together with reference TRBV18 and TRBJ2-7, the CDR3 gives the full variable domain: NAGVMQNPRHLVRRRGQEARLRCSPMKGHSHVYWYRQLPEEGLKFMVYLQKENIIDESGMPKERFSAEFPKEGPSILRIQQVVRGDSAAYFCASSRHPPGASYEQYFGPGTRLTVT.

V is TRBV7-2 and J is TRBJ1-1; D uncertain. This CDR3 comprises 13 residues. V was pared by 1 base and J by 11 bases, with 14 bases between. Germline V gives CDR1 SGHTA, CDR2 FQGNSA. CDR3 nucleotide sequence: TGTGCCAGCAGCTTAGGGGAGTGGCCCGGGGCTTTCTTT. It translates to CASSLGEWPGAFF.

This clonotype was found a few times. J is TRBJ2-7 and V is TRBV29-1; TRBD1 matches at 9 bases. The trim removed 4 bases at V and 2 bases at J, leaving 3 bases unmatched. The germline V gene encodes CDR1 SQVTM and CDR2 ANQGSEA. The CDR3 consists of 13 residues. The CDR3 DNA sequence: TGCAGCGTTGGTCGACAGGGGGCCTACGAGCAGTACTTC. This encodes CSVGRQGAYEQYF.

This clonotype has only one observation. This chain joins TRBV29-1 and TRBJ2-7; D might be TRBD1 (5 bases). Trimming pared 8 bases from V and 3 bases from J, leaving 11 bases between. Germline V gene lookup returns CDR1 SQVTM and CDR2 ANQGSEA. The CDR3 runs 11 residues. The CDR3 region has the DNA TGCAGCCTAATCCAGGGCTACGAGCAGTACTTC. Protein: CSLIQGYEQYF.

This clonotype was recorded at least ten times. The rearrangement joins TRBV6-2 or TRBV6-3 to TRBJ2-7; a weak D match, TRBD2 (5 bases). Trimming shortened V by 0 bases and J by 5 bases, and 17 bases separated the two germline ends. The CDR3 contains 16 residues. Looked up from germline, CDR1 is MNHEY and CDR2 is SVGEGT. The CDR3 sequence: CASSYSPGRDPNEQYF. The CDR3 DNA reads as TGTGCCAGCAGTTACTCGCCGGGAAGAGACCCAAACGAGCAGTACTTC.

In its sample, this clonotype was seen a few times. The chain combines TRBV6-1 with TRBJ2-4; D perhaps matches TRBD2 (6 bases). This CDR3 is 16 amino acids long. CDR1 is MNHNS and CDR2 is SASEGT in the germline V gene. Trimming removed 1 base at V and 7 bases at J, with 17 bases between. The CDR3 reads CASSEGPSAAGNIQYF. The CDR3 region has the DNA TGTGCCAGCAGTGAAGGCCCGAGTGCCGCGGGGAACATTCAGTACTTC.

V and J are TRBV19 and TRBJ1-5; the D gene is possibly TRBD1 (6 bases). This CDR3 spans 14 amino acids. The V gene lost 3 bases and the J gene lost 6 bases, with 12 bases spanning the gap. The germline V gene has CDR1 LNHDA and CDR2 SQIVND (reference sequence). CDR3 region: CASSIVRGSQPQHF. The CDR3 region has the DNA TGTGCCAGTAGTATTGTCAGGGGTAGTCAGCCCCAGCATTTT. Filled out from reference TRBV19 and TRBJ1-5, the complete variable domain reads DGGITQSPKYLFRKEGQNVTLSCEQNLNHDAMYWYRQDPGQGLRLIYYSQIVNDFQKGDIAEGYSVSREKKESFPLTVTSAQKNPTAFYLCASSIVRGSQPQHFGDGTRLSIL.

This clonotype was recorded at least ten times. V and J are TRBV3-1 and TRBJ2-1; D perhaps matches TRBD1 (5 bases). The CDR3 runs to 13 residues. Germline lookup yields CDR1 LGHDT and CDR2 YNNKEL (reference sequence). The V gene lost 2 bases and the J gene lost 8 bases, with 10 bases spanning the gap. CDR3 amino acids: CASSQLDSYEQFF. In DNA, the CDR3 is TGTGCCAGCAGCCAACTAGACAGCTATGAGCAGTTCTTC.

This clonotype was counted ten times or more. J is TRBJ2-6 and V is TRBV3-1; unclear D gene. This CDR3 comprises 15 residues. Trimming took 6 bases from V and 4 from J, leaving 13 bases between them. The germline V gene encodes CDR1 LGHDT and CDR2 YNNKEL (reference sequence). This CDR3 reads CASSRRRYGANVLTF. CDR3 sequence (DNA): TGTGCCAGCAGTCGCCGACGCTACGGGGCCAACGTCCTGACTTTC.

The table lists this clonotype with many counts. For the CDR3, the DNA is TGTGCCAGCAGTTACACCAATGAGCAGTTCTTC. Amino acid sequence: CASSYTNEQFF. The gene calls are TRBV6-2 or TRBV6-3 and TRBJ2-1; D is undetermined. V was cut by 2 bases and J by 6 bases, with 2 bases left in between. Germline V gene sequence: CDR1 MNHEY, CDR2 SVGEGT. The CDR3 runs 11 residues.

The J gene is TRBJ1-1, the V gene TRBV19; D call uncertain. The V gene lost 5 bases and the J gene lost 5 bases, with 12 bases spanning the gap. Germline lookup yields CDR1 LNHDA and CDR2 SQIVND (reference sequence). CDR3 length: 13 residues. Here the CDR3 DNA reads TGTGCCAGTAGTTCCGCCTCGGGGACTGAAGCTTTCTTT. Protein sequence: CASSSASGTEAFF.

This clonotype came up many times. The chain uses TRBV2 and TRBJ2-3, with D maybe TRBD2 (6 bases). The germline CDR1 and CDR2 sequences are SNHLY and FYNNEI. The CDR3 consists of 15 residues. Trimming pared 1 base from V and 7 bases from J, leaving 15 bases between. CDR3 loop: CASSEGGTHFYTQYF. In nucleotides, the CDR3 is TGTGCCAGCAGTGAAGGCGGGACTCACTTTTATACGCAGTATTTT.

This clonotype was counted ten times or more. The CDR3 DNA is TGTGCCAGCAGCCACCCCAAGACTAGTTTAGCAAACAATGAGCAGTTCTTC. The encoded protein is CASSHPKTSLANNEQFF. The chain couples TRBV2 to TRBJ2-1, with D possibly being TRBD2 (6 bases). The V gene's germline CDR1 is SNHLY and CDR2 FYNNEI. The CDR3 is made up of 17 amino acids. Trimming pared 6 bases from V and 5 bases from J, leaving 23 bases between.

The chain combines TRBV5-1 with TRBJ1-4; D not resolved. This CDR3 is 15 amino acids long. Germline CDR1 SGHRS, CDR2 YFSETQ. The germline V and J ends were trimmed by 4 bases and 0 bases, with 10 bases remaining between them. The CDR3 nucleotides read TGCGCCAGCAGCCCCGGACCAACAACTAATGAAAAACTGTTTTTT. It translates to CASSPGPTTNEKLFF.

This clonotype was observed many times. The chain employs TRBV5-4 and TRBJ2-3, with D possibly being TRBD2 (6 bases). The CDR3 has 16 residues. V shed 7 bases and J shed 4 bases, with 22 bases lying between them. CDR1 and CDR2 (germline): SGHNT, YYREEE (reference sequence). This chain's CDR3 is CASGLDWEVPSDTQYF. CDR3 nucleotides: TGTGCCAGCGGCCTGGACTGGGAGGTTCCCTCAGATACGCAGTATTTT. Complete variable domain (other parts from reference TRBV5-4 and TRBJ2-3): ETGVTQSPTHLIKTRGQQVTLRCSSQSGHNTVSWYQQALGQGPQFIFQYYREEENGRGNFPPRFSGLQFPNYSSELNVNALELDDSALYLCASGLDWEVPSDTQYFGPGTRLTVL.

The J gene is TRBJ2-2, the V gene TRBV5-1, with D perhaps matching TRBD2 (6 bases). CDR3 length equals 17 residues. The V end was cut by 0 bases, the J end by 6 bases, with 18 bases between. CDR1 and CDR2 (germline): SGHRS, YFSETQ. The CDR3 DNA reads as TGCGCCAGCAGCTTGGGGCGGGACTCAACAGTCTCCGGGGAGCTGTTTTTT. Protein product: CASSLGRDSTVSGELFF.